The 15 T cell receptor beta chains reported below all come from one sample, sequenced in a study of OX40 agonist ivuxolimab in advanced cancers. The method was immunoSEQ multiplex PCR; TCRdb's version includes in-frame clones alone and lacks a portion of them. The repertoire holds approximately 52,000 clones, with around 79% as singletons. The sample was CD4+ or CD8+ T cells sorted from blood, taken in a trial of the OX40 agonist ivuxolimab. Receptor source: an adult with an advanced solid tumor such as melanoma, head and neck, liver or kidney cancer.

The chain has TRBV7-7 and TRBJ2-1; 10 bases map to TRBD2. V lost 2 bases and J lost 7; bases outside the gene matches: 5. The germline gives CDR1 SSHAT, CDR2 FNYEAQ (reference sequence). There are 15 residues in the CDR3. CDR3 bases: TGTGCCAGCAGCTTAAGCGGGGGGGCCTTTAATGAGCAGTTCTTC. It is translated as CASSLSGGAFNEQFF.

V gene TRBV18 combines with J gene TRBJ1-1; weak D call: TRBD1 (5 bases). Germline-derived CDR1 and CDR2 are KGHSH and LQKENI. The V and J ends lost 6 bases and 4 bases respectively, with 27 bases between them. This CDR3 is built from 18 residues. CDR3 sequence (DNA): TGTGCCAGCTCCCCGATCAGGGCCAGCGAGGTTTCGGGCACTGAAGCTTTCTTT. Translated, it gives CASSPIRASEVSGTEAFF.

This sequence joins TRBV13 and TRBJ2-3; TRBD2 might be the D (6 bases). Trimming shortened V by 9 bases and J by 4 bases, and 14 bases separated the two germline ends. The CDR3 covers 13 residues. The germline V gene encodes CDR1 PRHDT and CDR2 FYEKMQ (reference sequence). The CDR3 DNA reads TGTGCCAGTCGACTAGGCGCGGCAGATACGCAGTATTTT. Its protein is CASRLGAADTQYF.

This clone was recorded only once. The V call is TRBV10-3, the J call TRBJ2-7; no reliable D call. The CDR3 has 11 amino acids. CDR1 and CDR2 (germline): ENHRY, SYGVKD. The V gene lost 5 bases and the J gene lost 2 bases, with 4 bases spanning the gap. The CDR3 region is CAISRAYEQYF. CDR3 nucleotides: TGTGCCATCAGTAGGGCCTACGAGCAGTACTTC.

The rearrangement uses TRBV30 and TRBJ1-2; 7 nucleotides agree with TRBD1. Germline CDR1 GTSNPN, CDR2 SVGIG (reference sequence). The CDR3 covers 13 residues. Germline trimming cut 2 bases from V and 6 bases from J; bases unmatched to any gene: 6. The CDR3 DNA reads TGTGCCTGGAGTCAGAAGGGGGCGCATGGCTACACCTTC. Protein product: CAWSQKGAHGYTF.

V usage is TRBV5-1 and J usage is TRBJ2-7, with TRBD1 as a possible D gene (6 bases). Germline V CDR1 and CDR2: SGHRS, YFSETQ. This CDR3 is 14 amino acids long. Trimming removed 2 bases at V and 3 bases at J, with 12 bases between. The CDR3 protein is CASSLQGSYYEQYF. The CDR3, as DNA: TGCGCCAGCAGCTTACAGGGATCCTACTACGAGCAGTACTTC.

CDR3 protein: CASSRRDSTDTQYF. In nucleotides, the CDR3 is TGTGCCAGCAGCCGTCGGGACAGCACAGATACGCAGTATTTT. The chain employs TRBV7-9 and TRBJ2-3, with D possibly called TRBD1 or TRBD2 (5 bases each). CDR1 and CDR2 (germline): SEHNR, FQNEAQ (reference sequence). The CDR3 totals 14 residues. V lost 5 bases and J lost 0, with 9 bases in between.

This clone was counted a few times. The J gene is TRBJ2-3, the V gene TRBV5-8; 11 bases line up with TRBD2. With 0 bases clipped from V and 0 bases from J, the junction kept 3 bases outside the gene matches. Germline CDR1 is SGHTS and CDR2 is YDEGEE. There are 17 residues in the CDR3. The CDR3 loop reads CASSLAGTSGSTDTQYF. CDR3 coding DNA: TGTGCCAGCAGCTTGGCCGGGACTAGCGGTAGCACAGATACGCAGTATTTT.

By share, this clone counts as medium-sized. The V call is TRBV19, the J call TRBJ1-2; D not certain. Germline V gives CDR1 LNHDA, CDR2 SQIVND (reference sequence). This CDR3 has 14 residues. V was shortened by 5 bases and J by 6 bases, with 16 bases between the two germline ends. The CDR3 sequence: CASSDTGRPHGYTF. As DNA, the CDR3 is TGTGCCAGTAGTGATACCGGACGACCCCATGGCTACACCTTC.

As regards this clone: Relative to the germline gene, one junction end is altered; a read error may explain this. The rearrangement links TRBV20-1 to TRBJ1-2; weak D call: TRBD1 (5 bases). CDR3 length: 10 amino acids. Germline-derived CDR1 and CDR2 are DFQATT and SNEGSKA (reference sequence). In nucleotides, the CDR3 is TGCAGTGCTAGAGAGAGCAGGGCCCCCTTC. Its translation is CSARESRAPF.

The chain employs TRBV18 and TRBJ2-3, with D possibly called TRBD1 or TRBD2 (5 bases each). The germline gives CDR1 KGHSH, CDR2 LQKENI. The CDR3 is 12 residues long. Trimming left V 3 bases short and J 4 bases short, with 5 bases between. The CDR3 protein is CASSPGADTQYF. CDR3 sequence (DNA): TGTGCCAGCTCACCGGGGGCAGATACGCAGTATTTT. The full variable domain, with the rest looked up from reference TRBV18 and TRBJ2-3, is NAGVMQNPRHLVRRRGQEARLRCSPMKGHSHVYWYRQLPEEGLKFMVYLQKENIIDESGMPKERFSAEFPKEGPSILRIQQVVRGDSAAYFCASSPGADTQYFGPGTRLTVL.

The chain links TRBV28 to TRBJ2-3; weak D call: TRBD1 (6 bases). CDR3 length equals 15 residues. V lost 4 bases, J lost 0 bases, and 11 bases lay in between. CDR1 and CDR2 from the germline V gene are MDHEN and SYDVKM. The CDR3 DNA follows: TGTGCCAGCAGTTCCCAGGGGATAAGCACAGATACGCAGTATTTT. Amino acids: CASSSQGISTDTQYF.

The chain has TRBV28 and TRBJ1-2; D possibly corresponds to TRBD1 (5 bases). Germline CDR1 reads MDHEN; CDR2 reads SYDVKM. The V and J ends lost 7 bases and 0 bases respectively, with 9 bases between them. The CDR3 runs 13 residues. CDR3 nucleotides: TGTGCCAGCACCCGACAGTCTAACTATGGCTACACCTTC. Translating gives CASTRQSNYGYTF.

The chain combines TRBV9 with TRBJ2-7, with D possibly matching TRBD2 (6 bases). The CDR3 is made up of 16 amino acids. Trimming removed 4 bases from V and 0 bases from J, with 17 bases in between. The V gene's germline CDR1 is SGDLS and CDR2 YYNGEE. The CDR3 sequence is CASSPIGGTGSYEQYF. The CDR3 DNA sequence: TGTGCCAGCAGCCCCATTGGGGGGACGGGCTCCTACGAGCAGTACTTC.

The chain is built from TRBV27 and TRBJ2-7, with a tentative D call TRBD2 (6 bases). The CDR3 has 13 residues. From germline, CDR1 is MNHEY and CDR2 SMNVEV (reference sequence). V was cut by 3 bases and J by 2 bases, with 8 bases left in between. This chain's CDR3 is CASSFRRAYEQYF. The CDR3 DNA sequence: TGTGCCAGCAGTTTTCGGAGGGCCTACGAGCAGTACTTC.